This T cell receptor beta chain was recorded in a study of blood T cell repertoires in COVID-19. Study context: There were acute and convalescent COVID-19 samples, and they came from the United States, Italy and Spain. The analysed material was cDNA or gDNA that came from T cells, B-cell-depleted T cells, or PBMCs.

Per the original methods: Nucleated cell counts were estimated from reference gene primer amplification. The repertoire was sequenced with immunoSEQ multiplex PCR; TCRdb's copy has only in-frame clones and lacks some. The V and J calls and clone size are taken from that table; D and trimming were inferred from the DNA. Found here are over 200,000 clones, more than 65% of them singletons; the top ten hold around 2%. Germline values: CDR1 MGHDK, CDR2 SYGVNS. The CDR3 sequence is 15 residues long. The V end was cut by 2 bases, the J end by 1 base, with 9 bases between. The sequenced sample was peripheral blood. This TCR came from a man aged 40-55 years who had recovered from COVID-19. This chain uses TRBV25-1 with TRBJ2-1; a weak D match, TRBD2 (6 bases). This chain's CDR3 is CASSEAGSSYNEQFF. The CDR3 nucleotides read TGTGCCAGCAGTGAAGCGGGAAGTTCCTACAATGAGCAGTTCTTC.